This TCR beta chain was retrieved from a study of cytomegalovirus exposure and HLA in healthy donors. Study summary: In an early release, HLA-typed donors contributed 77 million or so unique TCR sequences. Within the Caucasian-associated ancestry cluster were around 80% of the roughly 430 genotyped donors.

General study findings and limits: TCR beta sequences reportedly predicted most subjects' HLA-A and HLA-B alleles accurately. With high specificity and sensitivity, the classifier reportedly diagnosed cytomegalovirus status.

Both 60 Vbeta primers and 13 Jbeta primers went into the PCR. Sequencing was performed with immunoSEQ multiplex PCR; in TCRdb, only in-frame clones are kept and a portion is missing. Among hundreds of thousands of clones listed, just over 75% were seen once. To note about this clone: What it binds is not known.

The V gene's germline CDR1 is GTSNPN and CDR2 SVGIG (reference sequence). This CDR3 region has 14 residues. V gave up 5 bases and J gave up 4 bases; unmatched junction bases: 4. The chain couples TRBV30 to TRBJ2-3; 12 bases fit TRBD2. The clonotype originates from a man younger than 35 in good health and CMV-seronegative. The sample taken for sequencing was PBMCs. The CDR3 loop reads CAWSTSGSADTQYF. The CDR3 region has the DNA TGTGCCTGGTCGACTAGCGGGAGTGCAGATACGCAGTATTTT.